A single sample gave rise to the 4 T cell receptor beta chains below, sequenced in a study of T cells in Graves' hyperthyroidism and ophthalmopathy. TCR beta CDR3 regions were amplified from RNA. First-round RT-PCR with HTBI primers amplified the TCR CDR3 region. TCRdb re-called the multiplex PCR reads through MiXCR, storing one row per CDR3 protein. In the table there are about 720,000 distinct CDR3 sequences, around 17% of which are singletons. Sequenced sample: blood. The receptors derive from a young man with Graves' hyperthyroidism.

This clonotype was seen ten or more times. This rearrangement joins TRBV20-1 to TRBJ1-1; unclear D gene. The CDR3 has 14 residues. V gave up 1 base and J gave up 3 bases, with 12 bases separating them. The germline V gene has CDR1 DFQATT and CDR2 SNEGSKA (reference sequence). DNA for the CDR3: TGCAGTGCTAGAGTCCCGGGGAGGGACACTGAAGCTTTCTTT. Its translation: CSARVPGRDTEAFF.

This clonotype appeared many times. V gene TRBV11-1 combines with J gene TRBJ2-1, with 10 bases matching TRBD2. V shed 6 bases and J 1 base; nucleotides not matched to a gene: 18. This CDR3 has 20 amino acids. Per germline, CDR1 SGHAT and CDR2 FQDESV (reference sequence). CDR3 sequence: CASSPSGWLAGEESYNEQFF. As DNA, the CDR3 is TGTGCCAGCAGTCCCTCTGGGTGGCTAGCGGGAGAAGAGTCCTACAATGAGCAGTTCTTC. Supplemented by reference TRBV11-1 and TRBJ2-1, the full variable domain reads EAEVAQSPRYKITEKSQAVAFWCDPISGHATLYWYRQILGQGPELLVQFQDESVVDDSQLPKDRFSAERLKGVDSTLKIQPAELGDSAMYLCASSPSGWLAGEESYNEQFFGPGTRLTVL.

This clonotype appeared once. The V call is TRBV15, the J call TRBJ2-1; D is undetermined. CDR3 length: 17 amino acids. The V gene's germline CDR1 is LNHNV and CDR2 YYDKDF (reference sequence). Between the trimmed V and J ends, which lost 0 bases and 0 bases, there was a span of 12 bases. DNA of the CDR3: TGTGCCACCAGCAGAGATACGTGGGGTAGCTCCTACAATGAGCAGTTCTTC. Its protein product is CATSRDTWGSSYNEQFF.

There are a few counts of this clonotype. This sequence joins TRBV28 and TRBJ1-3; D perhaps matches TRBD1 (6 bases). Looked up from germline, CDR1 is MDHEN and CDR2 is SYDVKM. With 3 bases removed from V and 5 bases from J, the gap between germline ends came to 11 bases. The CDR3 length is 14 residues. As DNA, the CDR3 is TGTGCCAGCAGTTTGACAGGAATCCGAAACACCATATATTTT. As protein: CASSLTGIRNTIYF.